These T cell receptor beta chains were read from a single sample in a study of a mutant IDH1 vaccine in newly diagnosed glioma. Sequencing was performed with immunoSEQ multiplex PCR; in TCRdb, only in-frame clones are kept and a portion is missing. The table shows 56,000 or so clones, with roughly 75% occurring only once. No antigen has been assigned to these receptors. The source material was PBMCs, sampled from a glioma patient whose treatment included an IDH1 peptide vaccine. These receptors were taken from a man aged 50 to 60 with glioma. Each CDR3 is given without its conserved first and last residue.

TRBV27 | ASSFQGGTEAF
TRBV9 | ASSVAGALNEQY
TRBV6-6 | ASSAALHSNQPQH
TRBV2 | ASSVSRDVGANVLT
TRBV30 | AWSPSGWTEAF
TRBV7-9 | ASSLVVSTSYNEQF
TRBV2 | ASSGQEETQY
TRBV6-5 | ASSYPGTEIQPQH
TRBV6-5 | ATPDWGSDTQY
TRBV5-6 | ASGIRWVSYEQY
TRBV30 | AWTGGTDTQY
TRBV9 | ASSPRWGGDTQY
TRBV15 | ATSGLVRGQGEQY
TRBV27 | ASRGTGEVRAF
TRBV2 | ASYRGLGQPQH
TRBV9 | ASSVGQGTNYGYT
TRBV29-1 | SASPAGKSYNEQF
TRBV10-1 | ASKVMGAQTSYEQY
TRBV18 | ASSPPSLNTEAF
TRBV4-2 | ASSDSYGYT
TRBV10-3 | AISESQTGSDGNTIY
TRBV15 | ATSRVWGQGSLGGDEQY
TRBV6-5 | ASSYPDRGVNEQF
TRBV6-5 | ASSYGAEQY
TRBV30 | AWKRRTAFYNEQF
TRBV19 | ASITKPGERTEAF
TRBV18 | ASSSSGQGSYEQY
TRBV6-5 | ASSGRDRRDTEAF
TRBV19 | ASSSGQWNYGYT
TRBV10-1 | ASSPGTGFEQY
TRBV6-1 | ASSLRVSNTEAF
TRBV19 | ASSGDSLSYT
TRBV18 | ASSSTIMGSYEQY
TRBV5-1 | ASRTAPAIDTQY
TRBV30 | AWSVIGRGYEQY
TRBV5-1 | ASRDQGVTDTQY
TRBV2 | ASTRSWTNEKLF
TRBV7-6 | ASSFETAYNEQF
TRBV6-1 | ASSGQVLNTGELF
TRBV6-1 | ASSGRPYNEQF
TRBV10-3 | AISGTGSRGETQY
TRBV28 | ATIPPDGAYGYT
TRBV28 | ASRKRLYNEQF
TRBV30 | AWRGGTGASSNQPQH
TRBV7-2 | ASARVGSNQPQH
TRBV4-1 | ASSRFLGRNQPQH
TRBV15 | ATSRDRSGGTGELF
TRBV7-2 | ASSAKRGVNTGELF
TRBV29-1 | SGKQGPSNTGELF
TRBV2 | ASSEVTLKNTEAF
TRBV6-6 | ASSYPPSGEKLF
TRBV2 | ASRGQGSGNTIY
TRBV20-1 | SVLGVD